This TCR beta chain was documented in a study of blood T cell repertoires in COVID-19. Turning to the study itself: Samples of COVID-19 (acute and convalescent) were obtained from the United States, Italy and Spain. T cells, B-cell-depleted T cells, or PBMCs supplied cDNA or gDNA.

V dropped 6 bases and J dropped 2 bases, with 8 bases sitting between them. CDR3 length equals 12 residues. CDR1 SNHLY and CDR2 FYNNEI come from the germline V gene. Authors' analysis steps: It was from reference gene primer amplification that nucleated cell counts were estimated. TCRdb's table, derived via immunoSEQ multiplex PCR, lists solely in-frame clones and lacks some. The DNA gave D and trimming, while V, J and clone size come from that table. The sample contains around 500,000 clones, 70% to 90% of which appear only once. The sample taken for sequencing was peripheral blood. The chain links TRBV2 to TRBJ2-7, with D perhaps matching TRBD2 (5 bases). The source of this sequence is a human donor in a cohort sampled during active COVID-19. The CDR3 reads CASSLGAYEQYF. Written as DNA, the CDR3 is TGTGCCAGCAGCCTCGGGGCCTACGAGCAGTACTTC.